The clone carrying this T cell receptor (beta chain) has just a few counts. Its target is not known. The CDR3 spans 15 residues. After removal of 5 bases from V and 2 bases from J, the junction contained 3 bases not matched to a gene. The germline CDR1 and CDR2 sequences are MNHEY and SMNVEV (reference sequence). The data stem from a study of Ad26.COV2.S vaccination and SARS-CoV-2 variants. In the study overall: In the study, Ad26.COV2.S was injected intramuscularly once, or twice 56 days apart. Points from the study as a whole: The TCR breadth and depth analyses may have understated or missed part of the total T cell responses.

The treatment denotes: some 20 received Ad26.COV2.S at low or high dose, single or two shots; a few received placebo; per-sample allocation not given. Each sample was drawn 63 days after the first injection (of vaccine or placebo). Method: immunoSEQ multiplex PCR; TCRdb's copy keeps in-frame clones and lacks some. This sample has around 400,000 clones, with approximately 92% found just once. Sample: peripheral blood, taken in a trial of Ad26.COV2.S vaccine versus placebo. This TCR was sampled from a person between 18 and 65 years old who received the Ad26.COV2.S COVID-19 vaccine or a placebo. This chain uses TRBV27 with TRBJ2-7; TRBD2 aligns across 13 bases. The CDR3 protein is CASSLGTSGTYEQYF. CDR3 in DNA: TGTGCCAGCAGTCTAGGGACTAGCGGGACCTACGAGCAGTACTTC.